This T cell receptor (beta chain) originates from a study of T cell clonality in common variable immunodeficiency. The data were produced by immunoSEQ multiplex PCR, yet TCRdb's version contains in-frame clones alone and is incomplete. The sample holds 50,000 to 60,000 clones, and no clone turns up only once. In the case of this clone: Its antigen is undetermined. The CDR3 end lies 3 residues beyond the end of the read and is filled in from the germline J gene.

Overall study findings and caveats: CVID subjects shared fewer TCRbeta clones than healthy controls did. CVID subjects showed higher TCRbeta clonality than healthy controls.

Germline loops: CDR1 GTSNPN, CDR2 SVGIG (reference sequence). V was pared by 1 base and J by 3 bases, with 9 bases between. This CDR3 region has 14 residues. The J gene is TRBJ2-2, the V gene TRBV30; unclear D gene. The TCR sequence derives from a person between 18 and 75 years old in good health. Sequenced: peripheral blood mononuclear cells. This chain's CDR3 is CAWSALDHTGELFF. Incomplete CDR3 DNA: TGTGCCTGGAGTGCACTCGATCACACCGGGGAG.